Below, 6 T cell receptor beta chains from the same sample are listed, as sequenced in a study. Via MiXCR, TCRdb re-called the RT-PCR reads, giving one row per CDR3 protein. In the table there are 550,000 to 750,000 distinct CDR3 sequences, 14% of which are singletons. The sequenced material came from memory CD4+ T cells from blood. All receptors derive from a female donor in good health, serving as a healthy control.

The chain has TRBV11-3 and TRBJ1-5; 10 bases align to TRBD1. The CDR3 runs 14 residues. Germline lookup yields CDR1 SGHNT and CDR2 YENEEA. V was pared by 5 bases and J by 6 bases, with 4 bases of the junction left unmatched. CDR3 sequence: CASSEGDRGQPQHF. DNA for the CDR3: TGTGCCAGCAGCGAGGGGGACAGGGGTCAGCCCCAGCATTTT.

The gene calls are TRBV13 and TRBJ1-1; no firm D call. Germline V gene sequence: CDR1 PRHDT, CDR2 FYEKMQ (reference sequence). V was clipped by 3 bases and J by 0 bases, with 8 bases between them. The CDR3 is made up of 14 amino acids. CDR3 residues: CASSFWQLNTEAFF. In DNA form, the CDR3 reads TGTGCCAGCAGCTTCTGGCAGCTGAACACTGAAGCTTTCTTT.

CDR3 sequence: CASSFDRNEKLFF. CDR3 DNA: TGTGCCAGCAGTTTCGACAGAAATGAAAAACTGTTTTTT. The rearrangement joins TRBV12-3 or TRBV12-4 to TRBJ1-4; tentative D call: TRBD1 (5 bases). This CDR3 contains 13 residues. V lost 3 bases, J lost 5 bases, and 7 bases lay in between.

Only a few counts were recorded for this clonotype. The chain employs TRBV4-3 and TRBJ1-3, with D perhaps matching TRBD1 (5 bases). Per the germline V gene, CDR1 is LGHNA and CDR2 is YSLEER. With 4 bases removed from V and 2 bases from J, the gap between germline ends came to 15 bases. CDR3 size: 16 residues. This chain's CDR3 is CASSLDGAGTGNTIYF. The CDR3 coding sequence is TGCGCCAGCAGCCTAGACGGGGCAGGGACTGGAAACACCATATATTTT.

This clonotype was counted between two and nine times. CDR3 sequence reads: CASSLVGSVDEQFF. The CDR3 DNA reads as TGTGCCAGCAGCTTAGTTGGTAGCGTCGATGAGCAGTTCTTC. The J gene is TRBJ2-1, the V gene TRBV7-9; D possibly corresponds to TRBD2 (5 bases). Trimming pared 1 base from V and 8 bases from J, leaving 12 bases between. This CDR3 is 14 amino acids long. Germline CDR1 SEHNR, CDR2 FQNEAQ (reference sequence).

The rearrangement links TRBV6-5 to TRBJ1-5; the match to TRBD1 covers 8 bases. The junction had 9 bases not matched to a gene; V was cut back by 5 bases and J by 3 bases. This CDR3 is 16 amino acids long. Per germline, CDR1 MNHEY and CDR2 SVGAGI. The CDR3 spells CASSPRRGPTNQPQHF. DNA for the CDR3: TGTGCCAGCAGTCCCCGCAGGGGGCCCACCAATCAGCCCCAGCATTTT.